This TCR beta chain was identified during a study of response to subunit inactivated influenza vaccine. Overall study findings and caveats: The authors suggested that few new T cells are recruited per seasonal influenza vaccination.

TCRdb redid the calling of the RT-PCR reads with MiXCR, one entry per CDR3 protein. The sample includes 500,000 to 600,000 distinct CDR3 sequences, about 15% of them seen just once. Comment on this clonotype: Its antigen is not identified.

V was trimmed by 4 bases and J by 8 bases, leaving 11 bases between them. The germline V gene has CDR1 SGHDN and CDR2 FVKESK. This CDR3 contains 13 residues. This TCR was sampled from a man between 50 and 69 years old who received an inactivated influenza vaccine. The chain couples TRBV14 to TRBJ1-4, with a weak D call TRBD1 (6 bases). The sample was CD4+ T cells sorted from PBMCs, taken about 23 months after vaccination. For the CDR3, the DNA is TGTGCCAGCAGCCTCGGGACAAAGGAAAAACTGTTTTTT. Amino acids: CASSLGTKEKLFF.